Presented here are 20 T cell receptor beta chains from one specimen sequenced in a study of blood T cells in healthy people across ages. A second PCR of 7 to 11 cycles used a sample-barcoded 5' primer and a J-beta primer mix. TCRdb analysed the 5' RACE reads with MiXCR anew, one entry per CDR3 protein. The sample yields about 700,000 distinct CDR3 sequences, about 32% seen once. The sequenced sample consisted of blood. The receptors come from a woman older than 75 in good health.

This clonotype came up many times. This chain uses TRBV24-1 with TRBJ2-1; D might be TRBD1 or TRBD2, each matching 5 bases. Germline CDR1 KGHDR, CDR2 SFDVKD. Between the trimmed V and J ends, which lost 3 bases and 5 bases, there was a span of 16 bases. The length of the CDR3 is 16 residues. Written as DNA, the CDR3 is TGTGCCACCAGTGATACGGGGCTTGGTTATAACAATGAGCAGTTCTTC. This encodes CATSDTGLGYNNEQFF.

On this clonotype: Possible read error: a much larger clone is one base away. V is TRBV18 and J is TRBJ2-5, with D possibly called TRBD1 or TRBD2 (5 bases each). Per germline, CDR1 KGHSH and CDR2 LQKENI. The length of the CDR3 is 16 residues. Trimming left V 7 bases short and J 5 bases short, with 23 bases between. In nucleotides, the CDR3 is TGTGCCAGCTTACTCCTCTCCGGGACGGTGAGCGAGACCCAGTACTTC. Its protein product is CASLLLSGTVSETQYF. The entire variable domain, with the rest obtained from reference TRBV18 and TRBJ2-5, is as follows: NAGVMQNPRHLVRRRGQEARLRCSPMKGHSHVYWYRQLPEEGLKFMVYLQKENIIDESGMPKERFSAEFPKEGPSILRIQQVVRGDSAAYFCASLLLSGTVSETQYFGPGTRLLVL.

With respect to this clonotype: This clone may be a read error of a much larger clone one base away. The CDR3 is CATRKGAVDEQFF. The CDR3 DNA sequence: TGTGCCACAAGGAAGGGCGCGGTCGATGAGCAGTTCTTC. The V and J genes are TRBV19 and TRBJ2-1; D gene uncertain. The CDR3 consists of 13 residues. The ends were cut back, 10 bases at V and 8 bases at J, with 18 bases in the middle. Germline V CDR1 and CDR2: LNHDA, SQIVND (reference sequence).

In its sample, this clonotype was seen a few times. V is TRBV28 and J is TRBJ1-1; D is unresolved. The V and J ends lost 6 bases and 1 base respectively, with 12 bases between them. The germline gives CDR1 MDHEN, CDR2 SYDVKM. This CDR3 is 14 amino acids long. In nucleotides, the CDR3 is TGTGCCAGCAGCGTAACGTCAGAGAACACTGAAGCTTTCTTT. This sequence encodes CASSVTSENTEAFF.

This rearrangement joins TRBV7-2 to TRBJ2-4, with D perhaps TRBD2 (7 bases). The better agreement between TRBJ2-7 and the DNA end casts doubt on the J call. Per germline, CDR1 SGHTA and CDR2 FQGNSA. CDR3 length: 14 residues. CDR3 region: CASSFDKGGYEQYF. For the CDR3, the DNA is TGTGCCAGCAGCTTCGATAAGGGGGGGTACGAGCAGTACTTC.

V and J are TRBV24-1 and TRBJ2-5; TRBD1 aligns across 10 bases. The DNA end lines up better with TRBJ2-7; the J call may be wrong. CDR1 KGHDR and CDR2 SFDVKD come from the germline V gene. The CDR3 is 13 amino acids. DNA of the CDR3: TGTGCCACCAGTCGGGACAGGGGAGGCGAGCAGTACTTC. As protein: CATSRDRGGEQYF.

This clonotype was seen repeatedly, ten times or more. The chain uses TRBV7-6 and TRBJ2-3, with D tentatively TRBD1 or TRBD2 (6 bases each). CDR3 length equals 16 residues. The V gene's germline CDR1 is SGHVS and CDR2 FNYEAQ. The ends were cut back, 5 bases at V and 2 bases at J, with 17 bases in the middle. CDR3 in amino acids: CASSRGGRGFTDTQYF. In nucleotides, the CDR3 is TGTGCCAGCAGCCGAGGGGGGCGGGGATTCACAGATACGCAGTATTTT.

Only a few counts were recorded for this clonotype. V usage is TRBV6-6 and J usage is TRBJ1-6; D unresolved. The CDR3 length is 15 residues. V gave up 0 bases and J gave up 8 bases, with 11 bases separating them. The germline V gene encodes CDR1 MNHNY and CDR2 SVGAGI (reference sequence). The CDR3 nucleotides read TGTGCCAGCAGTTACTCTGGGTATAAGGATTCACCCCTCCACTTT. This translates into CASSYSGYKDSPLHF.

The rearrangement uses TRBV18 and TRBJ2-5, with TRBD1 matching 7 bases. The J call may be in error: the DNA end matches TRBJ2-7 better. The germline CDR1 and CDR2 sequences are KGHSH and LQKENI. The CDR3 extends over 12 amino acids. CDR3 loop: CASSPTGPEQYF. The CDR3 DNA reads TGTGCCAGCTCACCGACAGGGCCCGAGCAGTACTTC.

This clonotype was seen at least ten times. The chain has TRBV20-1 and TRBJ1-2; 10 bases fit TRBD1. Germline V gives CDR1 DFQATT, CDR2 SNEGSKA (reference sequence). CDR3 length equals 15 residues. Trimming at V came to 3 bases and at J to 4 bases, leaving 8 bases not matched to a gene. The CDR3 is CSARTRDRGVYGYTF. DNA for the CDR3: TGCAGTGCTAGGACCAGGGACAGGGGCGTCTATGGCTACACCTTC.

In its sample, this clonotype was seen many times. The CDR3 sequence is CASSPRVQGSYEQYF. The CDR3 coding sequence is TGTGCCAGCAGTCCCCGAGTACAGGGGTCCTACGAGCAGTACTTC. This chain links TRBV12-3 or TRBV12-4 with TRBJ2-7, with 7 bases fitting TRBD1. The CDR3 covers 15 residues. V was pared by 5 bases and J by 1 base, with 8 bases of the junction left unmatched.

This clonotype was detected ten times or more. This chain joins TRBV5-1 and TRBJ1-1; 11 positions agree with TRBD1. The V and J ends lost 4 bases and 0 bases, in that order; junction bases with no gene match: 14. CDR1 and CDR2 from the germline V gene are SGHRS and YFSETQ. This CDR3 region has 19 residues. CDR3 DNA: TGCGCCAGCAGCAGCGGACAGGGGGCTACCCTAAATCTGAACACTGAAGCTTTCTTT. This translates into CASSSGQGATLNLNTEAFF.

The genes are TRBV10-3 and TRBJ2-2, with TRBD2 as a possible D gene (5 bases). This CDR3 region has 13 residues. Germline V gene lookup returns CDR1 ENHRY and CDR2 SYGVKD. Deletions cut 10 bases from V and 5 bases from J, with 14 bases between. CDR3 loop: CASAGEPTGELFF. CDR3 nucleotides: TGTGCCAGCGCCGGGGAGCCGACCGGGGAGCTGTTTTTT.

As regards this clonotype: The conserved phenylalanine or tryptophan is not found at the CDR3 terminus, so this likely reflects a read error. The chain couples TRBV29-1 to TRBJ2-3, with 8 bases identical to TRBD2. The V gene's germline CDR1 is SQVTM and CDR2 ANQGSEA. V was clipped by 7 bases and J by 1 base; unmatched bases: 1. CDR3 length: 12 amino acids. The CDR3 loop reads CSGAGGTDTQYC. DNA of the CDR3: TGCAGCGGAGCGGGGGGCACAGATACGCAGTATTGT.

In regard to this clonotype: A much larger clone lies a single base off, so this may be a read error. The rearrangement links TRBV10-3 to TRBJ2-7; TRBD2 matches at 8 bases. V lost 3 bases and J lost 7; bases outside the gene matches: 8. Germline V gene lookup returns CDR1 ENHRY and CDR2 SYGVKD. CDR3 size: 14 residues. In DNA, the CDR3 is TGTGCCATCAGTGACTGGGGAGCGGGGGATGAGCAGTACTTC. Its translation is CAISDWGAGDEQYF.

This clonotype occurred a few times. The V and J genes are TRBV7-9 and TRBJ2-7; the D gene could be TRBD1 or TRBD2 (5 bases each). With 2 bases removed from V and 1 base from J, the gap between germline ends came to 9 bases. The germline CDR1 and CDR2 sequences are SEHNR and FQNEAQ (reference sequence). This CDR3 is built from 14 residues. The CDR3 region has the DNA TGTGCCAGCAGCTTAAACGAGGGGTCCTACGAGCAGTACTTC. Protein product: CASSLNEGSYEQYF.

In its sample, this clonotype was seen many times. The chain combines TRBV5-1 with TRBJ1-6; D remains unclear. Germline V gene data show CDR1 as SGHRS and CDR2 as YFSETQ. Trimming pared 2 bases from V and 7 bases from J, leaving 10 bases between. The CDR3 contains 14 residues. The CDR3 DNA sequence: TGCGCCAGCAGCTTTGGAGGGATGAATTCACCCCTCCACTTT. It yields the protein CASSFGGMNSPLHF.

This clonotype was detected many times. The V gene is TRBV14, the J gene TRBJ2-7; 7 positions agree with TRBD1. Germline V gene lookup returns CDR1 SGHDN and CDR2 FVKESK. V gave up 4 bases and J gave up 6 bases; unmatched junction bases: 3. The CDR3 spans 12 residues. CDR3 in DNA: TGTGCCAGCAGCCGAGACAGGGTCGAGCAGTACTTC. Translated: CASSRDRVEQYF.

This clonotype was recorded many times. The chain has TRBV6-5 and TRBJ2-1, with D perhaps assigned TRBD1 or TRBD2 (6 bases each). Germline assignment: CDR1 MNHEY and CDR2 SVGAGI. This CDR3 has 12 amino acids. Trimming took 8 bases from V and 14 from J, leaving 19 bases between them. The chain's CDR3 is CASGRPGARKFF. CDR3 nucleotides: TGTGCCAGCGGGCGGCCGGGGGCGAGGAAGTTCTTC.

This clonotype was counted many times. V gene TRBV4-3 combines with J gene TRBJ1-4; unclear D gene. In germline, CDR1 is LGHNA, CDR2 YSLEER. CDR3 length equals 15 residues. Trimming stripped 0 bases from V and 2 bases from J, with 7 bases between. The CDR3 sequence: CASSQDSSTNEKLFF. Written as DNA, the CDR3 is TGCGCCAGCAGCCAAGACAGTTCGACTAATGAAAAACTGTTTTTT.